The 27 T cell receptor beta chains below were found in one sample sequenced in a study of identical twins. TCRdb analysed the 5' RACE reads with MiXCR anew, one entry per CDR3 protein. The sample gives approximately 670,000 distinct CDR3 sequences, around 6% of which show up once; roughly 2% is in the top ten. The sequenced sample consisted of naive T cells sorted from blood. The receptors derive from a man in his late teens or twenties in good health.

This clonotype was seen ten or more times. CDR3 coding DNA: TGTGCCAGCAGCGACGTGAGCGGGGAGGCGTACACAGATACGCAGTATTTT. This codes for CASSDVSGEAYTDTQYF. This rearrangement joins TRBV12-3 or TRBV12-4 to TRBJ2-3; 7 bases align to TRBD2. There are 17 residues in the CDR3. The V and J ends lost 6 bases and 2 bases, in that order; junction bases with no gene match: 14.

This chain links TRBV7-9 with TRBJ2-5; D gene ambiguous. Trimming shortened V by 5 bases and J by 2 bases, and 12 bases separated the two germline ends. The germline V gene has CDR1 SEHNR and CDR2 FQNEAQ (reference sequence). The CDR3 extends over 14 amino acids. CDR3 sequence reads: CASSVESMQETQYF. As DNA, the CDR3 is TGTGCCAGCAGCGTAGAGAGTATGCAAGAGACCCAGTACTTC.

This clonotype occurred many times. The rearrangement links TRBV6-2 or TRBV6-3 to TRBJ2-5, with a possible D match to TRBD1 (6 bases). V was shortened by 0 bases and J by 7 bases, with 12 bases between the two germline ends. Germline loops: CDR1 MNHEY, CDR2 SVGEGT. CDR3 length: 14 amino acids. CDR3 in amino acids: CASSYSGQIGTQYF. The CDR3 DNA follows: TGTGCCAGCAGTTACTCTGGACAGATCGGGACCCAGTACTTC.

The chain employs TRBV28 and TRBJ1-5; possibly TRBD1 for D (6 bases). Trimming removed 5 bases from V and 2 bases from J, with 19 bases in between. Looked up from germline, CDR1 is MDHEN and CDR2 is SYDVKM. The CDR3 contains 17 residues. This CDR3 is CASSSRGRVSGNQPQHF. The DNA for the CDR3 is TGTGCCAGCAGTAGCAGGGGAAGAGTATCGGGCAATCAGCCCCAGCATTTT. Together with reference TRBV28 and TRBJ1-5, the CDR3 gives the full variable domain: DVKVTQSSRYLVKRTGEKVFLECVQDMDHENMFWYRQDPGLGLRLIYFSYDVKMKEKGDIPEGYSVSREKKERFSLILESASTNQTSMYLCASSSRGRVSGNQPQHFGDGTRLSIL.

The sample holds a few counts of this clonotype. The V call is TRBV19, the J call TRBJ2-1; perhaps TRBD2 as D (6 bases). The CDR3 runs to 15 residues. Trimming shortened V by 3 bases and J by 4 bases, and 13 bases separated the two germline ends. The germline V gene encodes CDR1 LNHDA and CDR2 SQIVND (reference sequence). CDR3 amino acids: CASSIPPSEYNEQFF. DNA for the CDR3: TGTGCCAGTAGTATCCCCCCTAGCGAGTACAATGAGCAGTTCTTC.

The J gene is TRBJ1-5, the V gene TRBV4-1; D is undetermined. The ends were cut back, 1 base at V and 0 bases at J, with 7 bases in the middle. Germline V gene sequence: CDR1 MGHRA, CDR2 YSYEKL. The CDR3 is 15 amino acids. CDR3 amino acids: CASSQVFNSNQPQHF. The CDR3 DNA reads TGCGCCAGCAGCCAAGTTTTCAATAGCAATCAGCCCCAGCATTTT.

This clonotype was seen ten or more times. The chain links TRBV24-1 to TRBJ2-1, with TRBD2 identical over 8 bases. The germline V gene has CDR1 KGHDR and CDR2 SFDVKD. The CDR3 length is 13 residues. V shed 4 bases and J 10 bases; nucleotides not matched to a gene: 5. The CDR3 sequence is CATSDLVAGEQFF. The CDR3 region has the DNA TGTGCCACCAGTGACCTCGTAGCGGGAGAGCAGTTCTTC.

Concerning this clonotype itself: A read error may be the cause here, since a much bigger clone is one base away. The chain recombines TRBV6-1 with TRBJ2-7, with D possibly being TRBD1 or TRBD2 (6 bases each). The germline V gene encodes CDR1 MNHNS and CDR2 SASEGT. The V gene lost 10 bases and the J gene lost 4 bases, with 20 bases spanning the gap. The CDR3 contains 14 residues. The CDR3 sequence: CATAMGGAEYEQYF. CDR3 coding DNA: TGTGCCACCGCGATGGGGGGCGCGGAGTACGAGCAGTACTTC.

The chain links TRBV12-3 or TRBV12-4 to TRBJ2-3; D is unclear. The CDR3 totals 10 residues. With 6 bases removed from V and 11 bases from J, the gap between germline ends came to 9 bases. CDR3 in DNA: TGTGCCAGCAGAAGAAACCAGCAGTATTTT. Its protein product is CASRRNQQYF.

This clonotype has a count of ten or more. The chain employs TRBV5-6 and TRBJ1-1; D possibly corresponds to TRBD1 (6 bases). The CDR3 contains 17 residues. Germline CDR1 reads SGHDT; CDR2 reads YYEEEE. Trimming took 6 bases from V and 10 from J, leaving 31 bases between them. The CDR3 nucleotides are TGTGCCAGCACCAGCTTAATTGAACAGGGCGACCGTCTCCGAGCTTTCTTT. Protein: CASTSLIEQGDRLRAFF.

This clonotype was counted at least ten times. V and J are TRBV5-1 and TRBJ2-2, with D perhaps TRBD1 or TRBD2 (5 bases each). Germline CDR1 SGHRS, CDR2 YFSETQ. This CDR3 is built from 15 residues. The V end was cut by 2 bases, the J end by 6 bases, with 14 bases between. CDR3 coding DNA: TGCGCCAGCAGCTTTGAGCGAAGGGACCCCGGGGAGCTGTTTTTT. It specifies CASSFERRDPGELFF.

This clonotype was observed at least ten times. This chain connects TRBV6-6 to TRBJ2-5, with D hard to call. The CDR3 is 13 residues long. Trimming shortened V by 5 bases and J by 4 bases, and 11 bases separated the two germline ends. Germline V gene sequence: CDR1 MNHNY, CDR2 SVGAGI (reference sequence). Here the CDR3 reads CASSGIGGETQYF. The CDR3 DNA sequence: TGTGCCAGCAGTGGAATAGGTGGAGAGACCCAGTACTTC.

The V and J genes are TRBV3-1 and TRBJ2-5; perhaps TRBD2 as D (6 bases). The CDR3 contains 15 residues. The germline gives CDR1 LGHDT, CDR2 YNNKEL (reference sequence). V was cut by 3 bases and J by 5 bases, with 16 bases left in between. CDR3 in amino acids: CASSQGPGAGETQYF. CDR3 bases: TGTGCCAGCAGCCAGGGCCCCGGGGCGGGGGAGACCCAGTACTTC.

This clonotype was observed many times. This chain's CDR3 is CASTRGPTKREVHETQYF. In DNA form, the CDR3 reads TGCGCCAGCACCCGAGGGCCGACGAAGCGGGAGGTTCATGAGACCCAGTACTTC. The chain has TRBV5-1 and TRBJ2-5; 9 bases match TRBD2. The ends lost 6 bases at V and 5 bases at J; junction bases unmatched: 20. The CDR3 length is 18 residues. Germline V lookup: CDR1 SGHRS, CDR2 YFSETQ.

This clonotype was counted only a few times. CDR3 coding DNA: TGCGCCAGCAGCTGGAAGGAGGGACAGGGGGACACTGAAGCTTTCTTT. It specifies CASSWKEGQGDTEAFF. V and J are TRBV5-1 and TRBJ1-1; 11 nucleotides align to TRBD1. The CDR3 spans 16 residues. Trimming at V came to 3 bases and at J to 3 bases, leaving 7 bases not matched to a gene. Germline V CDR1 and CDR2: SGHRS, YFSETQ. Supplemented by reference TRBV5-1 and TRBJ1-1, the full variable domain reads KAGVTQTPRYLIKTRGQQVTLSCSPISGHRSVSWYQQTPGQGLQFLFEYFSETQRNKGNFPGRFSGRQFSNSRSEMNVSTLELGDSALYLCASSWKEGQGDTEAFFGQGTRLTVV.

This clonotype was seen a handful of times. The chain combines TRBV11-2 with TRBJ2-5, with 7 bases identical to TRBD1. Germline V gene sequence: CDR1 SGHAT, CDR2 FQNNGV. V shed 5 bases and J 2 bases; nucleotides not matched to a gene: 8. The CDR3 loop spans 15 amino acids. CDR3 loop: CASSPLGGQQETQYF. CDR3 nucleotide sequence: TGTGCCAGCAGCCCCCTAGGGGGACAGCAAGAGACCCAGTACTTC.

The V gene is TRBV5-1, the J gene TRBJ2-3; TRBD1 agrees at 8 bases. V dropped 0 bases and J dropped 1; count of bases not matched to a gene: 7. The CDR3 has 17 amino acids. Germline V gene sequence: CDR1 SGHRS, CDR2 YFSETQ. The CDR3 is CASSLGPTGDRTDTQYF. DNA of the CDR3: TGCGCCAGCAGCTTGGGACCGACAGGGGACCGCACAGATACGCAGTATTTT.

This chain joins TRBV4-3 and TRBJ1-2, with 8 bases identical to TRBD1. Trimming at V came to 2 bases and at J to 10 bases, leaving 12 bases not matched to a gene. Germline V gene sequence: CDR1 LGHNA, CDR2 YSLEER. This CDR3 comprises 15 residues. DNA for the CDR3: TGCGCCAGCAGCCAATCCATACGGGACAGGCTTGACTACACCTTC. It specifies CASSQSIRDRLDYTF.

This clonotype was seen at least ten times. The chain has TRBV29-1 and TRBJ1-4; the match to TRBD1 covers 9 bases. This CDR3 has 13 residues. Germline-derived CDR1 and CDR2 are SQVTM and ANQGSEA. With 4 bases clipped from V and 5 bases from J, the junction kept 2 bases outside the gene matches. CDR3 region: CSVADRGNEKLFF. The CDR3 coding sequence is TGCAGCGTTGCCGACAGGGGGAATGAAAAACTGTTTTTT.

The chain joins TRBV12-3 or TRBV12-4 to TRBJ2-1; TRBD2 matches 10 bases. V trimming: 7 bases; J trimming: 7 bases; junction bases outside the gene matches: 13. The CDR3 extends over 16 amino acids. The CDR3 nucleotides are TGTGCCAGCACTCTATTCCTAGCGGGAGATCAAAATGAGCAGTTCTTC. This gives the protein CASTLFLAGDQNEQFF.

This clonotype was recorded many times. The rearrangement uses TRBV20-1 and TRBJ2-1; 10 bases map to TRBD2. The CDR3 has 14 residues. V dropped 2 bases and J dropped 8; count of bases not matched to a gene: 6. From germline, CDR1 is DFQATT and CDR2 SNEGSKA (reference sequence). The CDR3 region is CSARPSGRRDEQFF. CDR3 coding DNA: TGCAGTGCTAGACCTAGCGGGAGAAGGGATGAGCAGTTCTTC.

The chain has TRBV6-2 or TRBV6-3 and TRBJ2-1, with 8 positions matching TRBD2. The CDR3 runs to 15 residues. Trimming at V came to 0 bases and at J to 5 bases, leaving 3 bases not matched to a gene. CDR1 is MNHEY, CDR2 SVGEGT, per germline. The CDR3 here is CASSYSGREDNEQFF. CDR3 nucleotide sequence: TGTGCCAGCAGTTACTCAGGGCGGGAGGACAATGAGCAGTTCTTC.

At least ten counts were recorded for this clonotype. The V and J genes are TRBV7-3 and TRBJ2-1; 12 positions agree with TRBD2. Germline V CDR1 and CDR2: SGHTA, FQGTGA. CDR3 length: 16 residues. After removal of 3 bases from V and 6 bases from J, the junction contained 6 bases not matched to a gene. In DNA form, the CDR3 reads TGTGCCAGCAGCTTCAGACCGGGACTAGCGGGCAATGAGCAGTTCTTC. The encoded protein is CASSFRPGLAGNEQFF. The full variable domain, rest sourced from reference TRBV7-3 and TRBJ2-1, is GAGVSQTPSNKVTEKGKYVELRCDPISGHTALYWYRQSLGQGPEFLIYFQGTGAADDSGLPNDRFFAVRPEGSVSTLKIQRTERGDSAVYLCASSFRPGLAGNEQFFGPGTRLTVL.

V gene TRBV7-9 combines with J gene TRBJ2-7, with D unclear. The length of the CDR3 is 14 residues. V lost 11 bases and J 2 bases, leaving 19 bases between the germline ends. Germline values: CDR1 SEHNR, CDR2 FQNEAQ (reference sequence). Here the CDR3 DNA reads TGTGCCTTCATATCCGGGTCGGATGCCTACGAGCAGTACTTC. It codes for CAFISGSDAYEQYF. Full variable domain (remainder filled in from reference TRBV7-9 and TRBJ2-7): DTGVSQNPRHKITKRGQNVTFRCDPISEHNRLYWYRQTLGQGPEFLTYFQNEAQLEKSRLLSDRFSAERPKGSFSTLEIQRTEQGDSAMYLCAFISGSDAYEQYFGPGTRLTVT.

This clonotype came up many times. This rearrangement joins TRBV5-1 to TRBJ2-3, with TRBD1 identical over 8 bases. Germline loops: CDR1 SGHRS, CDR2 YFSETQ. V shed 3 bases and J 2 bases; nucleotides not matched to a gene: 2. The CDR3 extends over 14 amino acids. The CDR3: CASSWDRTTDTQYF. The CDR3 DNA reads TGCGCCAGCAGCTGGGACAGGACCACAGATACGCAGTATTTT.

This clonotype has just a few counts. The rearrangement uses TRBV12-3 or TRBV12-4 and TRBJ1-5; no clear D. V lost 6 bases and J 1 base, leaving 7 bases between the germline ends. The CDR3 has 13 amino acids. The CDR3 loop reads CASRRRSNQPQHF. The CDR3 DNA sequence: TGTGCCAGCAGACGACGGAGCAATCAGCCCCAGCATTTT.

At least ten counts were recorded for this clonotype. In DNA form, the CDR3 reads TGCGCCAGCAGCCAAGACCCGACTAGCGGGCACACAGATACGCAGTATTTT. It codes for CASSQDPTSGHTDTQYF. The rearrangement links TRBV4-1 to TRBJ2-3, with 10 bases aligning to TRBD2. From germline, CDR1 is MGHRA and CDR2 YSYEKL. This CDR3 spans 17 amino acids. V was pared by 0 bases and J by 2 bases, with 5 bases of the junction left unmatched.